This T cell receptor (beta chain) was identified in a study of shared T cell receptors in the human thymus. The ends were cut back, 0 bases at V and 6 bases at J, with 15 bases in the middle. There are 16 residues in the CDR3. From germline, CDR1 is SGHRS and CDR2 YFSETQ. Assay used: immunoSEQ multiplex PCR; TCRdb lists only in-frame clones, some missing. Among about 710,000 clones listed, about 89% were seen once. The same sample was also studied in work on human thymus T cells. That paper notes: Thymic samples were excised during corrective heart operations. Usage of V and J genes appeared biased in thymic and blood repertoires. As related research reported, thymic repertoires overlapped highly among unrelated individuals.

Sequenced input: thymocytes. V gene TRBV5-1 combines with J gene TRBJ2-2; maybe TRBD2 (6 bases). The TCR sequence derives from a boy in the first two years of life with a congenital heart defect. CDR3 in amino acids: CASSLARRLGAGELFF. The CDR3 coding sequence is TGCGCCAGCAGCTTGGCCAGGAGACTAGGGGCCGGGGAGCTGTTTTTT.